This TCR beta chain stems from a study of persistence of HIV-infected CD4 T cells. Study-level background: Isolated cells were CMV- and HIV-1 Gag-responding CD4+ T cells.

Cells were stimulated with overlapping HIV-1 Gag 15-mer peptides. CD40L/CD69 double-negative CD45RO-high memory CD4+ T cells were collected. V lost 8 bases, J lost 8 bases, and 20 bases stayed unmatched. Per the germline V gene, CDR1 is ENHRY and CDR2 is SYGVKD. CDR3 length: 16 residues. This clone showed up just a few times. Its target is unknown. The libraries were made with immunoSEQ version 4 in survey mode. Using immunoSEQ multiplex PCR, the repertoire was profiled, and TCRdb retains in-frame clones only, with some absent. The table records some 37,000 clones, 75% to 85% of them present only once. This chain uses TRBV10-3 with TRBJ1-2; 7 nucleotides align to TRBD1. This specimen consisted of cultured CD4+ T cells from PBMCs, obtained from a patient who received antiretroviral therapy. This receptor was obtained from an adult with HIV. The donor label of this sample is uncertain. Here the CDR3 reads CAIRPPRTGGGGGYTF. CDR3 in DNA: TGTGCCATCCGGCCCCCTAGGACAGGCGGTGGTGGCGGCTACACCTTC.